This T cell receptor (beta chain) is from a study of blood T cells in healthy people across ages. Study findings and constraints: The donors' CMV status was not determined, possibly confounding changes in expanded clonotypes.

It was with a sample-barcoded 5' primer and a J-beta primer mix that a second PCR of roughly 7 to 12 cycles was run. Each sample provided no less than 3 million CDR3-containing paired-end reads. TCRdb reprocessed the 5' RACE reads via MiXCR and lists one record per CDR3 protein. The table lists more than 650,000 distinct CDR3 sequences, about 20% of them singletons. Healthy Caucasian individuals from Russia aged about 6 to 90 served as donors. V was trimmed by 5 bases and J by 0 bases, leaving 13 bases between them. CDR1 is DFQATT, CDR2 SNEGSKA, per germline (reference sequence). The CDR3 is made up of 14 amino acids. This clonotype was detected ten times or more. The antigen remains unidentified.

The sequence came from a man aged 65 to 79 in good health. The chain uses TRBV20-1 and TRBJ2-5; no firm D call. The sequenced sample was blood. CDR3 amino acids: CSALTLGNQETQYF. CDR3 coding DNA: TGCAGTGCTTTAACGCTGGGTAACCAAGAGACCCAGTACTTC.